This T cell receptor beta chain originates from a study of blood T cell repertoires in COVID-19. CDR1 MNHEY and CDR2 SVGAGI come from the germline V gene. There are 15 residues in the CDR3. Trimming cost V 6 bases and J 1 base; bases outside gene matches: 6. TCRdb keeps only in-frame clones here, not all; method: immunoSEQ multiplex PCR. This repertoire shows around 110,000 clones, around four fifths found once; its top ten account for about 2.2%. In the case of this clone: The identical CDR3 is also encoded by other nucleotide sequences in the sample.

The V call is TRBV6-5, the J call TRBJ2-1; 7 bases match TRBD2. This TCR was recovered from a man aged 25-45 years with acute or convalescent COVID-19. Sequencing input: peripheral blood. This CDR3 is CASSGGGSSYNEQFF. The CDR3 bases are TGTGCCAGCAGCGGCGGCGGGAGTTCCTACAATGAGCAGTTCTTC.